This T cell receptor beta chain stems from a study of PD-1 blockade in classical Hodgkin lymphoma. Deletions cut 0 bases from V and 8 bases from J, with 10 bases between. Germline values: CDR1 GTSNPN, CDR2 SVGIG (reference sequence). This CDR3 region has 12 residues. Profiling relied on immunoSEQ multiplex PCR, and the TCRdb table lists in-frame clones only, not all of them. Here the sample spans some 33,000 clones, 81% being singletons. Time point here: cycle 4 day 1 (C4D1), after 6 weeks of nivolumab. Brentuximab vedotin exposure varied, and every patient relapsed after autologous stem cell transplantation.

The sequencing used peripheral blood mononuclear cells (PBMCs), collected before the fourth cycle of nivolumab. The clonotype was recovered from a human donor with classical Hodgkin lymphoma. The genes are TRBV30 and TRBJ1-2, with D uncertain. The CDR3 here is CAWSVKVGGYTF. The CDR3 coding sequence is TGTGCCTGGAGTGTAAAGGTTGGCGGCTACACCTTC.